This TCR beta chain comes out of a study of cytomegalovirus exposure and HLA in healthy donors (dated by TCRdb to the late 2010s). Regarding the study in general: In an earlier analysis of some 550 of the donors, around 300 Gb of sequence data and some 100 million unique TCR beta sequences from about 179 million T cells were reported. In a later genetic analysis, genome-wide SNP genotypes for 398 of the 666 donors were used, and that subset was treated as a discovery cohort. The number of typed donors differed by locus: 629-630 for A, B, C, DRB1 and DQB1; about 520 for DQA1; 606 for DPA1; and around 470 for DPB1. Besides the first cohort of roughly 660 subjects, a separate validation cohort made up of 120 different subjects was used. Among the roughly 390 genotyped donors, around 81% belonged to the genetic ancestry cluster associated with self-reported Caucasian donors. Donor age, sex, ethnicity and CMV serostatus were collected together with the repertoire data. The study was designed to test whether signatures of past pathogen exposure could be identified by cataloging public T cell receptors. HLA typing covered class I and class II loci at four-digit resolution. To study patterns of TCR occurrence, a later analysis re-analyzed previously published TCR beta repertoires from more than 550 donors and added high-resolution HLA genotyping. The later analysis used no new phenotypic data to find candidate immune exposures, relying instead on TCR beta sequences and their occurrence across donors. About five DR-DQ haplotypes were treated as single units for association and clustering because of strong linkage in the cohort. In an earlier analysis of roughly 600 of the donors, high-throughput TCR beta sequencing was used to judge whether each TCR beta V gene segment behaved as functional or pseudogenic. The study profiled the T cell repertoires of about 720 subjects by immunosequencing and related them to cytomegalovirus serostatus. High-throughput TCR immunosequencing, statistical association of individual TCRs with disease status, and machine learning were combined to predict cytomegalovirus infection status. All discovery cohort repertoires had been generated using a single sequencing platform. Approximately 330 gigabases of sequencing data and about 92 million unique TCR sequences made up an early release that covered under 750 HLA-typed donors. Among about 370 genotyped donors of the cohort, an average of approximately 240,000 unique TCR beta nucleotide sequences was sequenced per donor, of which approximately 19% were non-productive. What the work shows at the level of the full study, not this receptor alone: In an earlier analysis of some 640 of the donors, most TCR beta V segments were observed in productive rearrangements about 90% or about 30% of the time, broadly matching IMGT annotations. Compared with the roughly 600-donor mean, donors in an Asian-associated ancestry cluster had fewer N-insertions in productive TCRs, according to a later genetic analysis. V-gene and J-gene trimming of TCR beta chains was associated with a missense DCLRE1C variant in a later genetic analysis, and the association was replicated in an independent cohort. Because HLA typing was unavailable for some donors at each locus, only the typed subset was used in association tests. Compared with equally common non-associated chains, HLA-associated TCR beta chains in a later analysis were more clonally expanded and had lower generation probabilities. For the cohort, immune exposure information was limited to CMV serostatus. Cytomegalovirus status was reported to be diagnosed by the classifier with high specificity and sensitivity in both the original and validation cohorts. Most TCR sequences were seen in very few donors, while some public TCRs were found in many individuals. The authors suggested that the approach could potentially be extended to other disease states and immunological phenotypes. A group of highly shared sequence variants was considered likely to be a technical artifact of the sequencing pipeline. In a later analysis, the rate of TCR association differed among HLA loci, with DRB1 alleles having the most associated TCRs and HLA-C alleles having the fewest. This cohort had only TCR beta chains sequenced, and the lack of alpha or paired-chain data limited which features could be detected. A later analysis reported that several top co-occurrence clusters appeared linked to parvovirus B19, influenza, CMV and Epstein-Barr virus. Presence/absence analyses assumed roughly uniform sequencing depth across donors, an assumption that may not hold. Specific HLA alleles were associated with 15,000 to 20,000 TCR beta sequences at a false discovery rate of 0.05 in a later analysis. Most CMV-associated TCR beta chains appeared to be HLA-restricted in a later analysis, and the HLA associations seemed to be driven largely by CMV exposure. A further reported finding was that TCR beta sequences accurately predicted the HLA-A and HLA-B alleles for most subjects in the first cohort. Strong co-occurrence of HLA alleles, especially DR and DQ, made assigning TCR associations to individual alleles difficult. Linkage disequilibrium might explain the correlated functional status among segregating V segments, but an unknown experimental factor could not be ruled out. Because counts were too low, around 18 rarely observed V segments, including chromosome 9 orphons, were left out of the earlier analysis of a few hundred of the donors. The 87-base-pair reads could not distinguish some IMGT-functional V segments, including TRBV6-2 and TRBV6-3, so those segments were excluded. A total of fewer than 200 TCR beta chains were listed by the study as associated with cytomegalovirus. In vitro tests confirmed that three of the cytomegalovirus-associated TCR beta chains recognize cytomegalovirus antigens.

V trim: 4 bases; J trim: 7 bases; unmatched bases: 10. As encoded in the germline V gene, CDR1 is SGHRS while CDR2 is YFSETQ. The CDR3 contains 14 residues, cysteine and phenylalanine counted. The CDR3 DNA has 42 bases and is translated from base 1. Library prep was done by the immunoSEQ multiplex PCR assay. A mixture of 60 forward primers for TCR Vbeta segments and 13 reverse primers for TCR Jbeta segments was used in the multiplex PCR. Amplification of the CDR3 region of rearranged TCR beta genes was performed with a multiplex PCR assay on genomic DNA. The amplified TCR beta libraries were sequenced on the Illumina HiSeq System as 87-base-pair reads. The study's processing was this. A later analysis tallied 75 million to 95 million unique TCR beta chains across the approximately 670 repertoires, and roughly 11 million of those chains were shared by two or more donors. To remove PCR and sequencing errors, raw reads were error-corrected and collapsed into unique sequences using a nearest-neighbor algorithm that merged closely related sequences. CDR3 sequences were aligned to IMGT reference sequences to assign V, D and J gene segments. Each retained sequence needed at least a six-nucleotide match to both a V gene segment and a J gene segment. Rearrangements were classified as productive when the CDR3 lacked stop codons and remained in frame with V and J, and all other rearrangements were classified as non-productive. CDR3 was defined by IMGT convention, running from the second conserved V-encoded cysteine to the conserved J-encoded phenylalanine. Sequences without an unambiguous match to a single V gene segment were excluded from the earlier analysis of over 500 of the donors. In an earlier analysis of some 590 of the donors, a V segment was called functional when productive rearrangements were above 56.7%, and segregating when the standard deviation between donors exceeded 5%. A statistical classification framework was developed to diagnose cytomegalovirus status using the catalog of TCR beta chain sequences. A later analysis assigned V and J genes by comparing TCR nucleotide sequences with IMGT/GENE-DB human TR gene sequences. In a later analysis, CDR3 sequences and most-parsimonious VDJ recombination scenarios were assigned using the TCRdist pipeline. A later analysis defined each TCR beta chain by its CDR3 amino acid sequence plus V-gene family, and excluded reads lacking a unique V-gene family. To address suspected cross-contamination and a sequencing artifact, a later analysis removed 592 highly shared, low-generation-probability nucleotide sequences. In a later analysis, a clonal expansion index was calculated for each public chain from normalized within-repertoire ranks of inferred template counts. In a later analysis, generation probabilities were computed with a VDJ recombination model fitted to out-of-frame rearrangements, and the resulting probabilities were checked against IGoR. Hypergeometric tests were used in a later analysis to score TCR-TCR, TCR-HLA and TCR-CMV co-occurrence, with a repertoire-size bias correction applied to the TCR pairs. A later analysis estimated false discovery rates by permuting HLA or CMV assignments 20 times. In a later analysis, co-occurring TCRs were grouped using DBSCAN, and TCRdist sequence similarity was added for clustering within HLA-allele-positive subsets. Repertoires with fewer than 30,000 or more than 120,000 public chains, plus five repertoires with anomalous nucleotide sharing, were excluded from co-occurrence clustering. Held by TCRdb, this immuneACCESS table contains in-frame sequences only and omits some clones. Under half of the omission traces to an unresolved V gene where checked; the cause of the rest is unknown. D and trimming were read from the DNA, whereas the V and J calls and clone size are those reported in that table. The sample records about 140,000 clones, 65% to 85% of which are singletons. The ten top clones hold just under 1% of the sample.

Remarks on this clone: Its antigen has not been determined. Per-base quality was not reported, and no clone a single base away is much larger than it.

The cohort consisted of hundreds of healthy bone marrow donors. At the time of sampling, every cohort member was nominally healthy, though immune exposures that went unrecorded were likely present. The donor was CMV seronegative and belonged to the group of under 400 seronegative cohort members. A peripheral blood sample was collected from each donor, and TCR beta sequencing was performed on peripheral blood mononuclear cells. The Qiagen DNeasy Blood Extraction Kit was used to extract genomic DNA from the blood cell samples. The origin of this receptor is a man aged 18 to 35 in good health and CMV-seronegative. The material sequenced was PBMCs. The rearranged segments are TRBV5-1 and TRBJ1-2, with 7 bases in between that match TRBD1. The DNA is as follows: TGCGCCAGCAGCACGACAAGACAGGGTGGTGGCTACACCTTC. It translates to CASSTTRQGGGYTF.